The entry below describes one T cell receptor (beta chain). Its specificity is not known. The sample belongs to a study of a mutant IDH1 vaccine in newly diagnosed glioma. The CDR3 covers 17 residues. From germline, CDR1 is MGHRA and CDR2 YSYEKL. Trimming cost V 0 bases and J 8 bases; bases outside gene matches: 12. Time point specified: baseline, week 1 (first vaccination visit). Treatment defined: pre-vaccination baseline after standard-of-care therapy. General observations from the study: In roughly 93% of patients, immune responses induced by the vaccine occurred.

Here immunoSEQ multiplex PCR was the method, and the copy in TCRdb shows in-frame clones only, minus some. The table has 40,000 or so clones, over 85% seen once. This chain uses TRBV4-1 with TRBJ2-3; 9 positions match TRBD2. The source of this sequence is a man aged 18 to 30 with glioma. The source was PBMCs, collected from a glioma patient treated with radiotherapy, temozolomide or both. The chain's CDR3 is CASSQDSLAGVPSTQYF. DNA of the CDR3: TGCGCCAGCAGCCAAGATTCTTTAGCGGGAGTACCTAGTACGCAGTATTTT.